Included here is one TCR beta chain sequence, with context. At one end, the junction sequence differs from germline, possibly due to a read error. Only in-frame clones appear in the TCRdb table, and some are missing; sequencing was by immunoSEQ multiplex PCR. The sample lists approximately 440,000 clones, around 91% occurring once. This entry belongs to a study of blood T cell repertoires in COVID-19. Study context: The samples span acute and convalescent COVID-19 from the United States, Italy and Spain.

Germline V gives CDR1 LNHDA, CDR2 SQIVND (reference sequence). The CDR3 covers 14 residues. This TCR derives from a man aged 18 to 35 who had recovered from COVID-19. Sequenced material: PBMCs or T cells enriched from blood (not recorded which). V usage is TRBV19 and J usage is TRBJ1-3; TRBD1 is a possible D gene (5 bases). The CDR3 loop reads CASSRQISANTIYF. The CDR3 coding sequence is TGTGCCAGTAGCCGACAGATTTCTGCAAACACCATATATTTT.